The rows below give T cell receptor beta chains drawn from one sample of a study of blood T cell repertoires in COVID-19. The method was immunoSEQ multiplex PCR; TCRdb's version includes in-frame clones alone and lacks a portion of them. The sample holds around 310,000 clones, 75% to 90% seen once. The sequencing sample was made of peripheral blood. The receptors derive from a woman in her fifties or sixties with acute or convalescent COVID-19. Each CDR3 is given with its conserved first and last residue. Fields, in order: D gene, J gene, V gene, clone size, CDR3 DNA, CDR3 protein. D genes are given only for firm matches. Rows may omit the clone size; those that give it use once, few, many or a size class.

NA | TRBJ2-7 | TRBV5-8 | NA | TGTGCCAGCAGCTTGGGTCTCTGGGGCAAGCCCTACGAGCAGTACTTC | CASSLGLWGKPYEQYF
TRBD1 | TRBJ1-1 | TRBV5-8 | few | TGTGCCAGCAGCTTGGGGACAGGGGGCGATGGAAACACTGAAGCTTTCTTT | CASSLGTGGDGNTEAFF
NA | TRBJ1-1 | TRBV30 | NA | TGTGCCTGGAGTTGGAACGTTGGGGACAAAAAGAACACTGAAGCTTTCTTT | CAWSWNVGDKKNTEAFF
TRBD1 | TRBJ1-1 | TRBV20-1 | many | TGCAGTGCTAGTTATGGACAGGGGACTGAAGCTTTCTTT | CSASYGQGTEAFF
NA | TRBJ2-5 | TRBV7-2 | NA | TGTGCCAGCAGCCGTGAGCGGGCCGGGGAGACCCAGTACTTC | CASSRERAGETQYF
TRBD2 | TRBJ2-5 | TRBV5-1 | NA | TGCGCCAGCAGCTTAGGGGACTACAAAGAGACCCAGTACTTC | CASSLGDYKETQYF
TRBD1 | TRBJ1-5 | TRBV2 | NA | TGTGCCACCCGGACAGGGGGCGCGATGGGCAATCAGCCCCAGCATTTT | CATRTGGAMGNQPQHF
TRBD2 | TRBJ2-7 | TRBV6-2/TRBV6-3 | NA | TGTGCCAGCAGTTACCCCCTGACTAGCGGGGGAATGAGCTCCTACGAGCAGTACTTC | CASSYPLTSGGMSSYEQYF
TRBD2 | TRBJ2-1 | TRBV28 | once | TGTGCCAGCAGCCCAGCGGGAGGGCCTGGTGAGCAGTTCTTC | CASSPAGGPGEQFF
TRBD2 | TRBJ2-1 | TRBV24-1 | NA | TGTGCCACCAGTGCCCCCGGACGGGAGGGCCTCATCCCCAGAGAGCAGTTCTTC | CATSAPGREGLIPREQFF
NA | TRBJ2-2 | TRBV9 | NA | TGTGCCAGCAGCGTGAGAGGAGTTAACACGGGCGGGGAGCTGTTTTTT | CASSVRGVNTGGELFF
NA | TRBJ1-5 | TRBV6-5 | NA | TGTGCCAGCAGATGGGAGGGGGGAGGCAATCAGCCCCAGCATTTT | CASRWEGGGNQPQHF
TRBD1 | TRBJ1-2 | TRBV29-1 | few | TGCAGCGTTGGCCTTAGGAGCAGGGGGGCAACTAACTATGGCTACACCTTC | CSVGLRSRGATNYGYTF
NA | TRBJ2-5 | TRBV15 | NA | TGTGCCACCAGCATCTCGGTTCAAGAGACCCAGTACTTC | CATSISVQETQYF
NA | TRBJ2-2 | TRBV4-3 | NA | TGCGCCAGCAGCCTCAGGGGAGGGACCGGGGAGCTGTTTTTT | CASSLRGGTGELFF
NA | TRBJ1-2 | TRBV7-9 | NA | TGTGCCAGCAGCTTATTAAGGGACACGACCCGTCGTGGCTACACCTTC | CASSLLRDTTRRGYTF
TRBD2 | TRBJ2-1 | TRBV5-1 | NA | TGCGCCAGCAGCTCCGGACTAGCGGCCTACAATGAGCAGTTCTTC | CASSSGLAAYNEQFF
NA | TRBJ2-7 | TRBV7-8 | NA | TGTGCCAGCAGCTTAGGTCTGGGAAGGGGATACGAGCAGTACTTC | CASSLGLGRGYEQYF
TRBD1 | TRBJ1-4 | TRBV4-2 | NA | TGTGCCAGCAGCCAAAAGGGACAGGGGTATGAAAAACTGTTTTTT | CASSQKGQGYEKLFF
NA | TRBJ1-5 | TRBV7-2 | NA | TGTGCCAGCAGCTCAGGGGATCGGCCCCAGCATTTT | CASSSGDRPQHF
TRBD1 | TRBJ1-5 | TRBV2 | NA | TGTGCCAGCAGTCTCGGGACAGGACCGGGCAATCAGCCCCAGCATTTT | CASSLGTGPGNQPQHF
TRBD1 | TRBJ2-4 | TRBV2 | NA | TGTGCCAGCAGCCAGACAGGGTTTGTCAAAAACATTCAGTACTTC | CASSQTGFVKNIQYF
TRBD1 | TRBJ2-3 | TRBV12-5 | NA | TGTGCTAGTGGCCCAGACAGGGCTAGCACAGATACGCAGTATTTT | CASGPDRASTDTQYF
TRBD1 | TRBJ2-2 | TRBV6-5 | NA | TGTGCCAGCAGTTGGGACAGGGAAGCCACCGGGGAGCTGTTTTTT | CASSWDREATGELFF
NA | TRBJ1-2 | TRBV29-1 | NA | TGCAGCGTTAGGACACAAAACTATGGCTACACCTTC | CSVRTQNYGYTF
TRBD2 | TRBJ2-5 | TRBV7-9 | NA | TGTGCCAGCAGCGATAAACGACTAGCGGGAAAACAAGAGACCCAGTACTTC | CASSDKRLAGKQETQYF
NA | TRBJ2-2 | TRBV3-1/TRBV3-2 | NA | TGTGCCAGCAGCCAAGAAGTACAGCTGAACACCGGGGAGCTGTTTTTT | CASSQEVQLNTGELFF
NA | TRBJ1-6 | TRBV7-2 | NA | TGTGCCAGCAGCTTGGGGGGCGGGGGTTCACCCCTCCACTTT | CASSLGGGGSPLHF
TRBD1 | TRBJ1-2 | TRBV28 | NA | TGTGCCAGCACCCGGACAGGGGGCTATGGCTACACCTTC | CASTRTGGYGYTF
NA | TRBJ2-1 | TRBV5-6 | NA | TGTGCCAGCAGCCCCCTCCGGAGTGTAACCAACAATGAGCAGTTCTTC | CASSPLRSVTNNEQFF
NA | TRBJ1-4 | TRBV5-1 | NA | TGCGCCAGCAGCAAGGAACCAGGGGACAATGAAAAACTGTTTTTT | CASSKEPGDNEKLFF
NA | TRBJ1-5 | TRBV4-1 | NA | TGCGCCAGCAGCCAAGAATCGTCTTATAGCAATCAGCCCCAGCATTTT | CASSQESSYSNQPQHF
TRBD1 | TRBJ1-2 | TRBV4-1 | NA | TGCGCCAGCAGCCAATCTGGACAGGGGAGCTACACCTTC | CASSQSGQGSYTF
NA | TRBJ1-5 | TRBV7-8 | NA | TGTGCCAGCAGCCCTTCTACAGATCTCAATCAGCCCCAGCATTTT | CASSPSTDLNQPQHF
TRBD1 | TRBJ1-2 | TRBV28 | NA | TGTGCCAGCAGTCTGATACAGGGGGCGGCGGGTGGCTACACCTTC | CASSLIQGAAGGYTF
TRBD2 | TRBJ2-7 | TRBV28 | NA | TGTGCCAGCAGTCCCCTGACTAGCGGGGACCCCTACGAGCAGTACTTC | CASSPLTSGDPYEQYF
NA | TRBJ1-1 | TRBV19 | NA | TGTGCCAGTAGGTGGCTGGGGAGCACTGAAGCTTTCTTT | CASRWLGSTEAFF
NA | TRBJ2-7 | TRBV27 | NA | TGTGCCAGCAGTTTAAGGAGCGGGCGTTCCTACGAGCAGTACTTC | CASSLRSGRSYEQYF
TRBD1 | TRBJ1-4 | TRBV19 | NA | TGTGCCAGTAGTTTGGACAGGGATACAACTAATGAAAAACTGTTTTTT | CASSLDRDTTNEKLFF
NA | TRBJ1-2 | TRBV6-2/TRBV6-3 | few | TGTGCCAGCAGCGCTTCCGACACGCATAACTATGGCTACACCTTC | CASSASDTHNYGYTF
NA | TRBJ1-2 | TRBV29-1 | NA | TGCAGCGTGAGTGGCAGGGCAAACTATGGCTACACCTTC | CSVSGRANYGYTF
TRBD1 | TRBJ1-1 | TRBV7-6 | NA | TGTGCCAGCAGCGGAGCCTACAGGGGTAAGACTGAAGCTTTCTTT | CASSGAYRGKTEAFF
NA | TRBJ1-1 | TRBV30 | NA | TGTGCCTGGAGTTTCACAGCCACTGAAGCTTTCTTT | CAWSFTATEAFF
TRBD1 | TRBJ1-2 | TRBV10-3 | NA | TGTGCCATCAGTGAGCCAGGGGGCGCGGGCTATGGCTACACCTTC | CAISEPGGAGYGYTF
TRBD2 | TRBJ2-7 | TRBV7-2 | once | TGTGCCAGCAGCTTAGGGGCTCTAGCGGGAGCTGGAGAGCAGTACTTC | CASSLGALAGAGEQYF
NA | TRBJ1-5 | TRBV3-1/TRBV3-2 | NA | TGTGCCAGCAGCCAAGGACAGGTGAGCAATCAGCCCCAGCATTTT | CASSQGQVSNQPQHF
NA | TRBJ2-2 | TRBV27 | NA | TGTGCCAGCAGTTTAGCGCAGGGGATCACCGGGGAGCTGTTTTTT | CASSLAQGITGELFF
TRBD2 | TRBJ2-1 | TRBV7-9 | NA | TGTGCCAGCAGCTCCATCAGACTAGCGGAATGGGAGCAGTTCTTC | CASSSIRLAEWEQFF
NA | TRBJ1-6 | TRBV21-1 | NA | TGTGCCAGCAGCATGGGACAGGGGGTTAAAGTACTAGGGTCACCCCTCCACTTT | CASSMGQGVKVLGSPLHF
TRBD1 | TRBJ1-2 | TRBV9 | NA | TGTGCCAGCAGCGTAGGCGGACAGGCGAACTATGGCTACACCTTC | CASSVGGQANYGYTF
TRBD2 | TRBJ2-1 | TRBV7-9 | NA | TGTGCCAGCAGCTTAGCGGTTAGCGGGGGCGCTTACAATGAGCAGTTCTTC | CASSLAVSGGAYNEQFF